This T cell receptor beta chain stems from a study of vaccination effects on CD4 cells after COVID-19 (dated by TCRdb to the early 2020s). Regarding the study in general: In the ViraFEST assay, PBMC were stimulated with viral peptide pools, and antigen-specific CD4+ T cell clonotypes were then identified by expansion using TCR sequencing. Each well held two million PBMC cultured in IMDM containing approximately 5.2% human AB serum, 8.5 to 10 IU/ml IL-2 and gentamicin, along with roughly 10 ug/ml peptides. The Oncomine TCR Beta short-read assay on an Illumina iSeq 100 was used to sequence cultures from other donors in the study. Across the study, the median time from the second dose to post-vaccine sampling was 72 days (range 14 to 241). A total of 9 to 11 COVID-19 convalescent patients and a handful of SARS-CoV-2-naive healthy vaccine recipients were included in the full study. SARS-CoV-2 spike-specific CD4+ TCR repertoires from before and after mRNA vaccination were compared in COVID-19 convalescent patients and in infection-naive vaccine recipients. On the study overall, not on this receptor specifically: At late post-vaccination timepoints, both infection-induced and vaccine-induced clones showed marked clonal contraction, consistent with waning T cell responses. Only a small number of convalescent patients were included, and no early post-infection timepoints were available, which limited the study. In healthy vaccine recipients, vaccine-induced clones were almost all SARS-CoV-2 mono-reactive, with only 1 of 255 cross-reactive with common cold coronaviruses.

At the junction V is shortened by 3 bases and J by 3 bases; bases outside the gene matches: 3. Reading the germline V gene (reference sequence) gives CDR1 LNHDA and CDR2 SQIVND. Spanning cysteine to phenylalanine, the CDR3 consists of 15 amino acids. The kept DNA is CDR3 alone, 45 bases in frame from the first base. After around 10 days of culture, CD4+ T cells were isolated with the EasySep CD4+ T cell isolation kit. Participants received two doses of either the BNT162b2 or the mRNA-1273 mRNA SARS-CoV-2 vaccine. The absence of prior SARS-CoV-2 infection in healthy vaccine recipients was confirmed by negative nucleocapsid antibodies before and after vaccination. On days 3 and 7, half of the culture medium was replaced with fresh IL-2-containing medium. Unless noted otherwise, every peptide stimulation condition was grown in triplicate wells. Using Ficoll-Paque Plus gradient centrifugation, PBMC were separated from whole blood and then either used fresh or cryopreserved at -140C. Genomic DNA was extracted from cultured CD4+ T cells with the QIAamp micro DNA kit.

Receptor libraries were prepared by the immunoSEQ multiplex PCR assay. DNA from the CD4+ T cells that had been cultured and isolated underwent TCR beta CDR3 sequencing. Concerning the study's data processing: Non-productive TCR sequences were discarded, and reads were trimmed to the CDR3 region, with only CDR3s of 7 or more amino acids retained. Antigen-specific clonotypes were identified with the MANAFEST web app by comparing expansion in peptide wells against reference cultures. To be called positive, a clone needed expansion at FDR<0.05 compared with the reference and with all other wells, an odds ratio greater than 5, and a frequency greater than 0.1% in two replicate wells. A clonotype was defined as cross-reactive if the clonotype was significantly expanded both in SARS-CoV-2 spike wells and in at least one common cold coronavirus spike condition. Using the stringdist R package, CDR3 similarity was measured by Levenshtein distance, and unrooted trees were constructed with ape in R 3.6.1. Sourced from immuneACCESS, this table was stored by TCRdb with only in-frame sequences that have V and J called. A share of the clones is absent; for the studies checked, an unresolved V gene accounts for under half, and the remainder has no known explanation. The V and J calls and clone size come from that table; D and trimming were worked out from the DNA. Here the sample has approximately 9,300 clones; roughly 80% occur a single time. Clones ranked in the top ten supply approximately 11% of the sample.

A single count supports this clone. Its antigen remains unidentified. Per-base qualities were not stored, and no clone one base away is much larger. The source is a human donor who received a COVID-19 vaccine. The chain is encoded by TRBV19 joined to TRBJ2-7, and 12 junction bases match TRBD2. Sequencing was performed on CD4+ T cells from PBMCs cultured without peptide, taken after COVID-19 vaccination. The DNA sequence is as follows: TGTGCCAGTAGTATGGCGACTAGCGGGAGCTACGAGCAGTACTTC. Translated, it gives CASSMATSGSYEQYF.